Following are 11 T cell receptor beta chains from one sample sequenced in a study of beta chain features in type 1 diabetes. TCRB transcripts that were expressed got sequenced, as all of the isolated RNA had been reverse transcribed. Using immunoSEQ multiplex PCR, the repertoire was profiled, and TCRdb retains in-frame clones only, with some absent. The data show under 400,000 clones, around 12% seen once. The sample was naive CD4+ T cells from blood. These receptors originate from a man in his late teens or twenties in good health.

This clone turned up a few times. This sequence joins TRBV27 and TRBJ2-1, with TRBD1 identical over 9 bases. The V segment lost 8 bases and the J segment 5 bases; nucleotides outside the gene matches: 13. Germline-derived CDR1 and CDR2 are MNHEY and SMNVEV (reference sequence). The CDR3 length is 16 residues. The CDR3 spells CASSPLGTGNDNEQFF. In DNA, the CDR3 is TGTGCCAGCTCTCCACTTGGGACAGGGAATGACAATGAGCAGTTCTTC.

This clone was recorded a few times. The genes are TRBV15 and TRBJ1-1; D might be TRBD1 (5 bases). V was cut by 5 bases and J by 1 base, with 14 bases left in between. Per germline, CDR1 LNHNV and CDR2 YYDKDF (reference sequence). CDR3 size: 15 residues. CDR3 nucleotide sequence: TGTGCCACCAGCGTCAGGGTATTTTCGAACACTGAAGCTTTCTTT. Protein product: CATSVRVFSNTEAFF.

This clone came up a few times. The chain carries TRBV4-2 and TRBJ2-2; TRBD2 matches at 14 bases. The CDR3 covers 17 residues. Germline CDR1 and CDR2: LGHNA and YNFKEQ. V was clipped by 5 bases and J by 0 bases; unmatched bases: 2. The DNA for the CDR3 is TGTGCCAGCAGCTCGGGACTAGCGGGGGCGAACACCGGGGAGCTGTTTTTT. Translated: CASSSGLAGANTGELFF.

This clone was detected only a few times. This CDR3 reads CASSPWGTSALNLDTQYF. Here the CDR3 DNA reads TGTGCCAGCAGCCCGTGGGGGACTAGCGCTCTAAATCTAGATACGCAGTATTTT. The V call is TRBV7-8, the J call TRBJ2-3; TRBD2 aligns across 10 bases. With V trimmed by 5 bases and J by 5 bases, 16 bases remained unmatched. CDR3 size: 18 residues. Looked up from germline, CDR1 is SGHVS and CDR2 is FQNEAQ.

V and J are TRBV2 and TRBJ2-7; D not resolved. V gave up 4 bases and J gave up 0 bases, with 4 bases separating them. Germline V gives CDR1 SNHLY, CDR2 FYNNEI. The CDR3 contains 12 residues. CDR3 nucleotide sequence: TGTGCCAGCAGTGGGGCCTCCTACGAGCAGTACTTC. It is translated as CASSGASYEQYF.

This chain connects TRBV7-2 to TRBJ1-4, with 9 nucleotides matching TRBD1. Unmatched junction bases numbered 8, after V lost 7 bases and J lost 8 bases. The germline V gene encodes CDR1 SGHTA and CDR2 FQGNSA. The CDR3 contains 14 residues. CDR3 region: CASTLQGAGEKLFF. The CDR3 nucleotides read TGTGCCAGCACCCTACAGGGGGCGGGGGAAAAACTGTTTTTT.

This clone was observed a few times. The chain recombines TRBV27 with TRBJ2-7; 11 bases line up with TRBD2. CDR3 size: 13 residues. CDR1 is MNHEY and CDR2 is SMNVEV in the germline V gene (reference sequence). J gave up 6 bases and V 7 bases, and 5 bases lay outside the gene matches. The CDR3 region has the DNA TGTGCCAGCAAACTAGCGGGAGAGGGCGAGCAGTACTTC. The encoded protein is CASKLAGEGEQYF.

This clone was detected a few times. V is TRBV7-9 and J is TRBJ2-7; 9 bases align to TRBD1. Looked up from germline, CDR1 is SEHNR and CDR2 is FQNEAQ (reference sequence). This CDR3 spans 16 amino acids. The trim removed 6 bases at V and 0 bases at J, leaving 9 bases unmatched. CDR3 sequence (DNA): TGTGCCAGCAGGCCAAAGACAGGGGGAGACTCCTACGAGCAGTACTTC. Residues: CASRPKTGGDSYEQYF.

This clone has more than one count but fewer than ten. The V gene is TRBV28, the J gene TRBJ2-3; 7 bases agree with TRBD1. The germline V gene has CDR1 MDHEN and CDR2 SYDVKM. Trimming at V came to 8 bases and at J to 1 base, leaving 9 bases not matched to a gene. The CDR3 covers 15 residues. This chain's CDR3 is CASVRRQGRTDTQYF. The DNA of the CDR3 is TGTGCCAGCGTCCGGAGACAGGGACGCACAGATACGCAGTATTTT.

The chain joins TRBV30 to TRBJ1-5; 8 bases fit TRBD1. CDR1 is GTSNPN, CDR2 SVGIG, per germline (reference sequence). Trimming cost V 2 bases and J 7 bases; bases outside gene matches: 13. CDR3 length: 16 amino acids. The CDR3 region is CAWSPGQGFVSQPQHF. The CDR3 DNA sequence: TGTGCCTGGAGTCCTGGACAGGGATTCGTTTCCCAGCCCCAGCATTTT.

This clone was counted a few times. The chain joins TRBV19 to TRBJ1-5; D remains ambiguous. This CDR3 has 15 amino acids. Per germline, CDR1 LNHDA and CDR2 SQIVND (reference sequence). Between the trimmed V and J ends, which lost 3 bases and 0 bases, there was a span of 9 bases. CDR3 residues: CASSMGRNSNQPQHF. The CDR3 DNA follows: TGTGCCAGTAGTATGGGCAGAAATAGCAATCAGCCCCAGCATTTT.